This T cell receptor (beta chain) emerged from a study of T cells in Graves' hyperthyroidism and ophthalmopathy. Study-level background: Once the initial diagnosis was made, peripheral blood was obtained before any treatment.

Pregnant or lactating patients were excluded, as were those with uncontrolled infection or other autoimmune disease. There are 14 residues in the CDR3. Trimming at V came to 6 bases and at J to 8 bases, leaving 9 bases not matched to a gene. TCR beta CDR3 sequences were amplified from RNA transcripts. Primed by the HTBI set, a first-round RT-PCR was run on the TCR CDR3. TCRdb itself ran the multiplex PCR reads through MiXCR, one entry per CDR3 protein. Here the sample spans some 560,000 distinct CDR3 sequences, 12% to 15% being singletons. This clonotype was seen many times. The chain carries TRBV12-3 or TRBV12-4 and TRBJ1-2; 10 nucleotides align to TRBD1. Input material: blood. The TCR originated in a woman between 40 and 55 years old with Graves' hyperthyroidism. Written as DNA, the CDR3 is TGTGCCAGCAGGAGGGACAGGGGCGTTGCCGGCTACACCTTC. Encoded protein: CASRRDRGVAGYTF.